This T cell receptor beta chain appears in the sequencing data of a study of vaccination effects on CD4 cells after COVID-19. General study results and limits: Marked clonal contraction was seen late after vaccination (in both infection- and vaccine-induced clones). Healthy vaccinees showed cross-reactivity with common cold coronaviruses in only 1 of 255 vaccine-induced clones.

As concerns this clone: What it binds is not known.

Profiling relied on immunoSEQ multiplex PCR, and the TCRdb table lists in-frame clones only, not all of them. Here the sample spans about 63,000 clones, about 79% being singletons. The CDR3 spans 16 residues. Trimming took 0 bases from V and 8 from J; bases not matched to a gene: 3. From germline, CDR1 is SGDLS and CDR2 YYNGEE. Sequencing in the ViraFEST assay came after antigen-specific CD4+ T cells had been expanded with viral peptide pools, which were used to stimulate PBMC. An approximately 10-day culture period preceded the isolation of CD4+ T cells. Nucleocapsid antibody tests were negative, and the vaccine recipients had no prior SARS-CoV-2 infection. Every well got around 2 million PBMC, which were grown with around 10 IU/ml IL-2 and around 10 ug/ml peptides. It was on days 3 and 7 that half the medium was replaced with IL-2 medium.

This TCR came from a human donor who received a COVID-19 vaccine. This sequence joins TRBV9 and TRBJ2-1, with 15 bases that match TRBD2. The sample consisted of CD4+ T cells from PBMCs cultured with HCoV-OC43 spike peptides, taken before COVID-19 vaccination. Specified subset: HCoV-OC43 spike overlapping peptide pool stimulation. Written as DNA, the CDR3 is TGTGCCAGCAGCGTAGGGACTAGCGGGGGGGCCTATGAGCAGTTCTTC. Translated, it gives CASSVGTSGGAYEQFF.